This TCR beta chain was identified in a study of HIV-infected patients and healthy controls. Trimming at V came to 6 bases and at J to 0 bases, leaving 11 bases not matched to a gene. Germline-derived CDR1 and CDR2 are KGHDR and SFDVKD. The CDR3 runs 17 residues. Antiretroviral therapy had run roughly three months, about 14 weeks, before follow-up blood collection. The repertoire came from unfractionated whole blood and reflected all unsorted peripheral T cells. 500 ng RNA was reverse transcribed with alpha and beta constant-region primers. Alpha and beta chain libraries were made separately by chain-specific third strand synthesis with multiplexing indices. A 5' RACE adapter with a random hexamer and the SP2 primer site was joined to cDNA. TCRdb reprocessed the 5' RACE reads via MiXCR and lists one record per CDR3 protein. The data show about 8,600 distinct CDR3 sequences, roughly 8.1% seen once. The study's findings and limits: Compared with untreated HIV+ repertoires, healthy controls showed roughly threefold more distinct CDR3s and higher Shannon diversity. Significantly higher mean Gini indices appeared in HIV-infected repertoires, possibly reflecting oligoclonality.

This clonotype is labeled medium-sized (0.01 to 0.1%). Its antigen is currently unknown. This chain uses TRBV24-1 with TRBJ2-3; TRBD1 agrees at 7 bases. The clonotype comes from an adult with HIV infection. Specimen: blood, collected during antiretroviral therapy. In DNA, the CDR3 is TGTGCCACCAGTAGCCCGGGACAGAAAACTAGCACAGATACGCAGTATTTT. This sequence encodes CATSSPGQKTSTDTQYF.